The present T cell receptor beta chain was sequenced within a study of cytomegalovirus exposure and HLA in healthy donors. General observations from the study: In a later analysis, across HLA loci, associated TCR counts were highest for DRB1, lowest for HLA-C.

A multiplex PCR was run with 60 Vbeta primers and 13 Jbeta primers. Clones were sequenced by immunoSEQ multiplex PCR, and TCRdb holds only the in-frame ones, with some missing. In the table there are some 110,000 clones, under 70% of which are singletons. This clone came up a few times. What it binds is unknown. The sample comprised PBMCs. The TCR comes from a man between 25 and 39 years old in good health and CMV-seropositive.

The CDR3 loop is CASSFGTGSYEQYF. The DNA of the CDR3 is TGTGCCAGCAGCTTCGGGACAGGGTCCTACGAGCAGTACTTC. The chain uses TRBV5-6 and TRBJ2-7; TRBD1 aligns across 9 bases. V was clipped by 2 bases and J by 1 base; unmatched bases: 1. The germline CDR1 and CDR2 sequences are SGHDT and YYEEEE. The CDR3 spans 14 residues.